Presented here are 22 T cell receptor beta chains from one specimen sequenced in a study of shared clonotypes between healthy human individuals. Sequenced by immunoSEQ multiplex PCR; TCRdb stores in-frame clones only, minus some. The data show some 1 million clones, with around 75% seen just once and around 1.4% held by the top ten. Sequencing used memory CD4+ T cells sorted from blood. Subset noted: CD45RA-negative fraction. These receptors came from a man between 18 and 29 years old in good health.

V usage is TRBV29-1 and J usage is TRBJ2-3; 10 bases fit TRBD2. CDR3 length: 14 residues. Germline-derived CDR1 and CDR2 are SQVTM and ANQGSEA. Trimming cost V 6 bases and J 7 bases; bases outside gene matches: 10. CDR3 region: CSVDIAGGTNTQYF. CDR3 DNA sequence: TGCAGCGTCGATATAGCGGGAGGTACTAATACGCAGTATTTT.

V and J are TRBV28 and TRBJ2-1; D gene unclear. V was shortened by 2 bases and J by 8 bases, with 4 bases between the two germline ends. From germline, CDR1 is MDHEN and CDR2 SYDVKM. The CDR3 is 11 amino acids. CDR3 region: CASSLGYEQFF. The CDR3 bases are TGTGCCAGCAGTTTAGGGTATGAGCAGTTCTTC.

V is TRBV6-1 and J is TRBJ2-2; TRBD1 might be the D (5 bases). The CDR3 has 14 residues. Germline V gene lookup returns CDR1 MNHNS and CDR2 SASEGT. Trimming pared 6 bases from V and 5 bases from J, leaving 13 bases between. The CDR3 coding sequence is TGTGCCAGCAGCGAGACCAGGGATACCGGGGAGCTGTTTTTT. Its protein product is CASSETRDTGELFF.

The chain combines TRBV6-6 with TRBJ2-5; D gene uncertain. Germline V lookup: CDR1 MNHNY, CDR2 SVGAGI (reference sequence). CDR3 length: 16 amino acids. The germline V and J ends were trimmed by 2 bases and 0 bases, with 13 bases remaining between them. Here the CDR3 DNA reads TGTGCCAGCAGTTACGGACCAGAAGGCGACCAAGAGACCCAGTACTTC. Its translation: CASSYGPEGDQETQYF.

This clone has just a few counts. The chain couples TRBV5-5 to TRBJ1-1, with a possible D match to TRBD1 (5 bases). In germline, CDR1 is SGHKS, CDR2 YYEKEE (reference sequence). V was trimmed by 1 base and J by 3 bases, leaving 7 bases between them. The CDR3 spans 13 residues. CDR3: CASSLLGDTEAFF. In nucleotides, the CDR3 is TGTGCCAGCAGCTTGTTGGGGGACACTGAAGCTTTCTTT.

V gene TRBV9 combines with J gene TRBJ2-2; 11 nucleotides match TRBD1. CDR3 length equals 15 residues. Germline CDR1 SGDLS, CDR2 YYNGEE. Trimming at V came to 5 bases and at J to 6 bases, leaving 6 bases not matched to a gene. The CDR3 loop is CASSVDRGLSGELFF. The CDR3 DNA is TGTGCCAGCAGTGTGGACAGGGGGCTATCCGGGGAGCTGTTTTTT.

The chain has TRBV30 and TRBJ2-7; tentatively, D is TRBD1 (6 bases). Germline V CDR1 and CDR2: GTSNPN, SVGIG (reference sequence). The CDR3 runs 12 residues. The V and J ends lost 0 bases and 5 bases respectively, with 8 bases between them. CDR3 protein: CAWSVTGNEQYF. CDR3 bases: TGTGCCTGGAGTGTAACAGGGAACGAGCAGTACTTC.

The chain has TRBV5-4 and TRBJ2-7; D assignment may be TRBD1 or TRBD2 (5 bases each). The length of the CDR3 is 13 residues. Trimming removed 3 bases at V and 1 base at J, with 8 bases between. Germline V gene lookup returns CDR1 SGHNT and CDR2 YYREEE (reference sequence). Here the CDR3 DNA reads TGTGCCAGCAGCTCGGGACCGTCCTACGAGCAGTACTTC. It specifies CASSSGPSYEQYF.

The chain uses TRBV18 and TRBJ1-5; 7 bases are shared with TRBD1. Germline lookup yields CDR1 KGHSH and CDR2 LQKENI. This CDR3 region has 14 residues. J lost 7 bases, V lost 3 bases, and 6 bases had no gene match. The CDR3 sequence: CASSPVTGAQPQHF. Here the CDR3 DNA reads TGTGCCAGCTCACCCGTTACAGGGGCCCAGCCCCAGCATTTT. Full variable domain (rest looked up from reference TRBV18 and TRBJ1-5): NAGVMQNPRHLVRRRGQEARLRCSPMKGHSHVYWYRQLPEEGLKFMVYLQKENIIDESGMPKERFSAEFPKEGPSILRIQQVVRGDSAAYFCASSPVTGAQPQHFGDGTRLSIL.

This chain joins TRBV6-6 and TRBJ2-1; D gene ambiguous. Germline loops: CDR1 MNHNY, CDR2 SVGAGI (reference sequence). V dropped 4 bases and J dropped 7 bases, with 17 bases sitting between them. CDR3 length equals 15 residues. CDR3: CASSFPSRRVNEQFF. The CDR3 bases are TGTGCCAGCAGTTTCCCCTCGCGACGGGTAAATGAGCAGTTCTTC.

As concerns this clone: One end of the junction does not line up with germline, which may come from a read error. This chain links TRBV10-3 with TRBJ1-1; the D gene is possibly TRBD1 (5 bases). CDR3 size: 14 residues. Germline values: CDR1 ENHRY, CDR2 SYGVKD. The CDR3 is CAINIQGRNSEAFF. The DNA of the CDR3 is TGTGCCATCAACATCCAGGGTCGGAACTCTGAAGCTTTCTTT.

The chain couples TRBV5-4 to TRBJ2-5, with D possibly matching TRBD1 (6 bases). V was cut by 1 base and J by 7 bases, with 14 bases left in between. Germline V lookup: CDR1 SGHNT, CDR2 YYREEE (reference sequence). This CDR3 is 14 amino acids long. CDR3: CASSLSWRGGTQYF. CDR3 nucleotides: TGTGCCAGCAGCTTGTCGTGGAGAGGGGGGACCCAGTACTTC.

This rearrangement joins TRBV10-3 to TRBJ1-1; TRBD1 is a possible D gene (6 bases). This CDR3 spans 14 amino acids. The germline V gene encodes CDR1 ENHRY and CDR2 SYGVKD. Trimming removed 6 bases from V and 4 bases from J, with 15 bases in between. In DNA, the CDR3 is TGTGCCATCAGGGTTGACAGGTCGGGCACTGAAGCTTTCTTT. Translating it yields CAIRVDRSGTEAFF.

This clone has ten or more counts. The chain couples TRBV5-1 to TRBJ2-2, with D perhaps TRBD2 (5 bases). The CDR3 length is 14 residues. The V gene's germline CDR1 is SGHRS and CDR2 YFSETQ. The V end was cut by 0 bases, the J end by 5 bases, with 8 bases between. CDR3 bases: TGCGCCAGCAGCTTGGATACGGGAACCGGGGAGCTGTTTTTT. It specifies CASSLDTGTGELFF. Filled out from reference TRBV5-1 and TRBJ2-2, the complete variable domain reads KAGVTQTPRYLIKTRGQQVTLSCSPISGHRSVSWYQQTPGQGLQFLFEYFSETQRNKGNFPGRFSGRQFSNSRSEMNVSTLELGDSALYLCASSLDTGTGELFFGEGSRLTVL.

This chain joins TRBV10-2 and TRBJ2-2; D gene uncertain. Germline CDR1 is WSHSY and CDR2 is SAAADI. CDR3 size: 11 residues. The V and J ends lost 5 bases and 6 bases respectively, with 4 bases between them. Here the CDR3 DNA reads TGCGCCAGCAGTTTATCCGGGGAGCTGTTTTTT. It specifies CASSLSGELFF.

On this clone itself: Additional DNA sequences in this sample encode the identical CDR3. The gene calls are TRBV4-3 and TRBJ2-1; D might be TRBD2 (5 bases). The CDR3 covers 16 residues. Germline loops: CDR1 LGHNA, CDR2 YSLEER. V dropped 0 bases and J dropped 3 bases, with 12 bases sitting between them. The CDR3 DNA follows: TGCGCCAGCAGCCAAGATCTTACCGGGGACTACAATGAGCAGTTCTTC. Amino acid sequence: CASSQDLTGDYNEQFF.

The chain couples TRBV5-1 to TRBJ2-7; D gene uncertain. The V end lost 2 bases, the J end lost 2 bases, and 11 bases lay between the germline ends. Germline V gene sequence: CDR1 SGHRS, CDR2 YFSETQ. The CDR3 sequence is 14 residues long. CDR3 loop: CASSLMTSPYEQYF. The DNA of the CDR3 is TGCGCCAGCAGCTTAATGACATCACCCTACGAGCAGTACTTC.

The genes are TRBV7-6 and TRBJ2-1, with D hard to call. This CDR3 is built from 14 residues. Germline lookup yields CDR1 SGHVS and CDR2 FNYEAQ. Trimming took off 5 bases at V and 2 bases at J, with 10 bases between the two ends. In DNA, the CDR3 is TGTGCCAGCAGCCGGACCGACACCTACAATGAGCAGTTCTTC. Protein sequence: CASSRTDTYNEQFF.

This chain uses TRBV2 with TRBJ2-1, with D maybe TRBD2 (5 bases). The CDR3 spans 14 residues. V was trimmed by 5 bases and J by 3 bases, leaving 11 bases between them. CDR1 and CDR2 from the germline V gene are SNHLY and FYNNEI. The chain's CDR3 is CASSSFGSYNEQFF. The DNA of the CDR3 is TGTGCCAGCAGTTCCTTTGGGAGCTACAATGAGCAGTTCTTC.

V is TRBV10-3 and J is TRBJ2-5; a possible D gene is TRBD2 (6 bases). The CDR3 sequence is 14 residues long. The V gene lost 5 bases and the J gene lost 5 bases, with 15 bases spanning the gap. Germline lookup yields CDR1 ENHRY and CDR2 SYGVKD. The CDR3 coding sequence is TGTGCCATCAGTCGCCAAGCTAGCGATGAGACCCAGTACTTC. This encodes CAISRQASDETQYF.

V is TRBV30 and J is TRBJ2-7; 9 nucleotides line up with TRBD2. CDR1 is GTSNPN and CDR2 is SVGIG in the germline V gene (reference sequence). The CDR3 contains 14 residues. Trimming cost V 5 bases and J 6 bases; bases outside gene matches: 11. Here the CDR3 DNA reads TGTGCCTGGGGGGGGACTAGCCTCTCCAGCGAGCAGTACTTC. Its protein product is CAWGGTSLSSEQYF.

V usage is TRBV4-1 and J usage is TRBJ2-2; 7 nucleotides agree with TRBD2. Germline V gene data show CDR1 as MGHRA and CDR2 as YSYEKL. V gave up 2 bases and J gave up 5 bases; unmatched junction bases: 11. The CDR3 is 17 amino acids. As DNA, the CDR3 is TGCGCCAGCAGCCAAATATTAGCGGGTATAGGGACCGGGGAGCTGTTTTTT. It yields the protein CASSQILAGIGTGELFF.